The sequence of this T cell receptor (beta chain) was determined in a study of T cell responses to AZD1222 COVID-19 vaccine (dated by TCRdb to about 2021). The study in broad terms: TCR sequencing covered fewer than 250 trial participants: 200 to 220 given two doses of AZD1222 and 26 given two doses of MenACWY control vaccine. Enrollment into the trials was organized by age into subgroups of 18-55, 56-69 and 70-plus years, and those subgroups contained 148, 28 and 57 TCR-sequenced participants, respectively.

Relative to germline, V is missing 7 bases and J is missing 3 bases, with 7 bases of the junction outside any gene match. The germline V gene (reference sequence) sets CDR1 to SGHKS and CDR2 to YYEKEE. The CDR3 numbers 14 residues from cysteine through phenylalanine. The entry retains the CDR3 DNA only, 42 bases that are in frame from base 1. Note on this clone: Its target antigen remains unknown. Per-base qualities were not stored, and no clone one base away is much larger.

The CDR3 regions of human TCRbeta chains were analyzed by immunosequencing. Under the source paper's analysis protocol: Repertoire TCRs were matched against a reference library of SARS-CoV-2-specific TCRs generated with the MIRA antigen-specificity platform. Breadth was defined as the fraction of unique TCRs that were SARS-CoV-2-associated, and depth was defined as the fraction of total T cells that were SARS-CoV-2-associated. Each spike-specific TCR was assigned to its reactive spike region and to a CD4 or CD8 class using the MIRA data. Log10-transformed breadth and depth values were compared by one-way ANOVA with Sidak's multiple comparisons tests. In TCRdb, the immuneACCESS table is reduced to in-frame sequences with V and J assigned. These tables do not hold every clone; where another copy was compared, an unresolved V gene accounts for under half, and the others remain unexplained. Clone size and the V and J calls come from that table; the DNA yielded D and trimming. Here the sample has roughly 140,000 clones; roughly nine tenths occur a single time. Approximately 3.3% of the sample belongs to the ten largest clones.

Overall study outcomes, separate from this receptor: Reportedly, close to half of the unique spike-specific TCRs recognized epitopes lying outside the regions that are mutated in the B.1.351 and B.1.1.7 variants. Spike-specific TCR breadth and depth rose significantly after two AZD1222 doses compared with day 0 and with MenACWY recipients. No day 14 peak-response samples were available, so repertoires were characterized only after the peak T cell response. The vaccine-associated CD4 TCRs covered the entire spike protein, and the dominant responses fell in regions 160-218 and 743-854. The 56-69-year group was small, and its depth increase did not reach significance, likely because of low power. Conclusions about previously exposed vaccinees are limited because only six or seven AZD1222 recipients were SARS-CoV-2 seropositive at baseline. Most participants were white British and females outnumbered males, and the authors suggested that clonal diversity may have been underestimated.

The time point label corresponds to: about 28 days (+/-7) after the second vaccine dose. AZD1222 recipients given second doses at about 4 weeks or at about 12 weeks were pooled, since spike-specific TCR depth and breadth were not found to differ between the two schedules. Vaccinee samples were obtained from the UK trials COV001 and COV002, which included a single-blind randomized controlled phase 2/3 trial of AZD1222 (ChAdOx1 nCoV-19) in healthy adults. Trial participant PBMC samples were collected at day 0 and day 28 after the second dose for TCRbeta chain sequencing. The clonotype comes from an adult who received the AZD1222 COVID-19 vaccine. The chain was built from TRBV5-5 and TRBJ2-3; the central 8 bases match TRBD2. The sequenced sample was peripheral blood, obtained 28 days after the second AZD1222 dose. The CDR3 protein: CASRLGLGTDTQYF. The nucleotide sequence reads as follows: TGTGCCAGCCGGCTGGGACTAGGTACAGATACGCAGTATTTT.